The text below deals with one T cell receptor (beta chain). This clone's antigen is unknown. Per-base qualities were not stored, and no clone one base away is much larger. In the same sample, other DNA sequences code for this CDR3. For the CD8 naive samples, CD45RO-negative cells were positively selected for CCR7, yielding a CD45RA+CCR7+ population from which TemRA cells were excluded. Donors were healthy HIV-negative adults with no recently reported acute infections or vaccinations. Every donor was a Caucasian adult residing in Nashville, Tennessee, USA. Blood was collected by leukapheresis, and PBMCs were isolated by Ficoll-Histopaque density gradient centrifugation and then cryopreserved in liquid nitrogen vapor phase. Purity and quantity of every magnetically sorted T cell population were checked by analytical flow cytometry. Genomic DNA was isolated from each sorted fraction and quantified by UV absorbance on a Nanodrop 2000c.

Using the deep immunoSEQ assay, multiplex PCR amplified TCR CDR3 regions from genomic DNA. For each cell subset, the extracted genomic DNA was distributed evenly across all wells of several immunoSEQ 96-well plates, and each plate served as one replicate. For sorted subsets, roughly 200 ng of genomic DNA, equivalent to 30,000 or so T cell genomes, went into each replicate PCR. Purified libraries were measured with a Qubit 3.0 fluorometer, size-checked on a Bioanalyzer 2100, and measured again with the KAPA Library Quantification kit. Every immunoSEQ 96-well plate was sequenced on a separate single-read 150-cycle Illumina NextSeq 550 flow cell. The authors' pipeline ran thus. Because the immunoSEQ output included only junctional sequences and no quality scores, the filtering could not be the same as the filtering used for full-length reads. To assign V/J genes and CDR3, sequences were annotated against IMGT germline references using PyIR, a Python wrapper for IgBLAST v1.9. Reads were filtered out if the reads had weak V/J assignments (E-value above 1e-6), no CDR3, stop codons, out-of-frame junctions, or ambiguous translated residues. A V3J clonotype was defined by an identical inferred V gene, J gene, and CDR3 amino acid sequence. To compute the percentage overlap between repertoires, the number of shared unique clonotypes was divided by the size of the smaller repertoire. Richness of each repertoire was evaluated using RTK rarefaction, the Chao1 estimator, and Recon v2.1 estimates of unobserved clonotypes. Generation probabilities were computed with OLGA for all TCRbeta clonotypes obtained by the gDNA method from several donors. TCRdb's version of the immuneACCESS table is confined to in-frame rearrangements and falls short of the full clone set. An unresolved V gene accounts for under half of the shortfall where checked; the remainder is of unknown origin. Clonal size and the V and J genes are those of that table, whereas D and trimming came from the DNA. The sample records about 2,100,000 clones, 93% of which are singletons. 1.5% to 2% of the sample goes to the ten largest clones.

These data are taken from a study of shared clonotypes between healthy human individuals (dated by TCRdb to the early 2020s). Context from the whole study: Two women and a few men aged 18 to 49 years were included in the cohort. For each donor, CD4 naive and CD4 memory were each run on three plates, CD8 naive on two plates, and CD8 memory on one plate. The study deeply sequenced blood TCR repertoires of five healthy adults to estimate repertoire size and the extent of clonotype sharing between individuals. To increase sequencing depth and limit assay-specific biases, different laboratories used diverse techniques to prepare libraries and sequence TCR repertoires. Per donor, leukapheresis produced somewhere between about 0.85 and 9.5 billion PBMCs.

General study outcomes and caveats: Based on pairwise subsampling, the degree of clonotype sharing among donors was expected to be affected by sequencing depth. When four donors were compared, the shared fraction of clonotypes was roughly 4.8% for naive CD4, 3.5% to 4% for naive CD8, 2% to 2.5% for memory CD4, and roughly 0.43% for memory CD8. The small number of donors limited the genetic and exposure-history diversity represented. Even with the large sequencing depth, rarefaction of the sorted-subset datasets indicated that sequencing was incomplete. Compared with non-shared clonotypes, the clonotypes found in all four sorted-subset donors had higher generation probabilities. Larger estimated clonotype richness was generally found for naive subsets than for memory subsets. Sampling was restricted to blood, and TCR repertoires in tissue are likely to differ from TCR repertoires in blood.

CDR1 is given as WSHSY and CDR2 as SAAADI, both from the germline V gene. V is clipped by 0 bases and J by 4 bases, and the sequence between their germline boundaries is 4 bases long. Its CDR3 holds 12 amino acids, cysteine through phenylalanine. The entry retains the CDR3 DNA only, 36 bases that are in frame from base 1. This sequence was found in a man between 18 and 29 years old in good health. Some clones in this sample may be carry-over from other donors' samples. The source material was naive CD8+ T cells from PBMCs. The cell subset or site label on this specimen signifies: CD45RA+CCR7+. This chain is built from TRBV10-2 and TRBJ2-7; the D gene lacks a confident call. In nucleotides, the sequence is TGCGCCAGCAGTGAGTCGGGGTACGAGCAGTACTTC. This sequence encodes CASSESGYEQYF.